This T cell receptor (beta chain) stems from a study of blood T cells in healthy people across ages. Using a J-beta primer mix together with a sample-barcoded 5' primer, a second PCR was run for about 6 to 12 cycles. All samples gave at least 2.5 million CDR3-containing paired-end reads. TCRdb reanalysed the 5' RACE reads using MiXCR and keeps one entry per CDR3 protein. This sample has roughly 1,500,000 distinct CDR3 sequences, with 40% to 50% found just once. Study conclusions and caveats: Underestimates were what the diversity estimates from one million T cells were considered to be. Naive CD4+ cell counts and diversity both ran higher in long-lived than in aged donors.

The sample holds a few counts of this clonotype. Its antigen is still unknown. The length of the CDR3 is 16 residues. Unmatched junction bases numbered 9, after V lost 5 bases and J lost 3 bases. Germline values: CDR1 MNHEY, CDR2 SVGAGI. The sample comprised blood. The chain carries TRBV6-5 and TRBJ2-7; 11 bases line up with TRBD2. This receptor was obtained from a woman aged 18-30 years in good health. DNA for the CDR3: TGTGCCAGCAGTCACACCAGACTAGCGGGGCACTACGAGCAGTACTTC. It encodes CASSHTRLAGHYEQYF.